Following are 30 T cell receptor beta chains from one sample sequenced in a study of regulatory T cells in long-lasting Graves disease. The sample's time point: newly diagnosed GD, antithyroid drugs for less than 3 months. The TCR library was made from RNA that had been extracted from PBMCs in TRIzol. Arm-PCR of CDR3 regions with iRepertoire HTBI primers generated TCR beta libraries. TCRdb independently ran MiXCR on the multiplex PCR reads; one entry per CDR3 protein. Among about 430,000 distinct CDR3 sequences listed, approximately 15% were seen once. A further study also used this sample, focusing on T cells in Graves' hyperthyroidism and ophthalmopathy.

Sequenced here: peripheral blood mononuclear cells (PBMCs), sampled at new diagnosis, from a patient treated with antithyroid drugs. The source of these receptors is a woman aged 40 to 55 with Graves disease.

This chain connects TRBV7-9 to TRBJ1-4, with D tentatively TRBD1 (5 bases). Germline CDR1 is SEHNR and CDR2 is FQNEAQ (reference sequence). The CDR3 runs to 15 residues. The V gene lost 7 bases and the J gene lost 4 bases, with 16 bases spanning the gap. The CDR3 DNA sequence: TGTGCCAGCAACGGAGAGGGACGGAGTAATGAAAAACTGTTTTTT. Its translation is CASNGEGRSNEKLFF. Combining the CDR3 with reference TRBV7-9 and TRBJ1-4 gives the whole variable domain DTGVSQNPRHKITKRGQNVTFRCDPISEHNRLYWYRQTLGQGPEFLTYFQNEAQLEKSRLLSDRFSAERPKGSFSTLEIQRTEQGDSAMYLCASNGEGRSNEKLFFGSGTQLSVL.

The chain is built from TRBV20-1 and TRBJ2-3; possible D gene TRBD2, 6 bases. The CDR3 is 14 residues long. With 7 bases removed from V and 1 base from J, the gap between germline ends came to 15 bases. Per germline, CDR1 DFQATT and CDR2 SNEGSKA (reference sequence). The CDR3 region is CSGPFSGRTDTQYF. CDR3 nucleotides: TGCAGTGGCCCCTTTAGCGGTCGCACAGATACGCAGTATTTT.

At least ten counts were recorded for this clonotype. The V and J genes are TRBV14 and TRBJ2-5; D may be TRBD2 (5 bases). Germline CDR1 and CDR2: SGHDN and FVKESK. V was pared by 0 bases and J by 3 bases, with 14 bases between. There are 16 residues in the CDR3. CDR3 amino acids: CASSQDPRTRKETQYF. For the CDR3, the DNA is TGTGCCAGCAGCCAAGACCCACGAACTAGAAAAGAGACCCAGTACTTC.

This clonotype was counted at least ten times. This chain uses TRBV19 with TRBJ2-5; 8 nucleotides align to TRBD1. V was clipped by 6 bases and J by 1 base; unmatched bases: 4. CDR1 and CDR2 (germline): LNHDA, SQIVND (reference sequence). The CDR3 is 14 residues long. CDR3 sequence reads: CASRLTGGQETQYF. CDR3 nucleotides: TGTGCCAGTAGACTAACAGGGGGCCAAGAGACCCAGTACTTC. Variable domain in full (rest from reference TRBV19 and TRBJ2-5): DGGITQSPKYLFRKEGQNVTLSCEQNLNHDAMYWYRQDPGQGLRLIYYSQIVNDFQKGDIAEGYSVSREKKESFPLTVTSAQKNPTAFYLCASRLTGGQETQYFGPGTRLLVL.

This clonotype was observed once. CDR3: CASSQDASRSYNEQFF. CDR3 DNA sequence: TGCGCCAGCAGCCAAGATGCTAGCAGAAGCTACAATGAGCAGTTCTTC. The rearrangement joins TRBV4-1 to TRBJ2-1; possibly TRBD2 for D (5 bases). The CDR3 extends over 16 amino acids. From germline, CDR1 is MGHRA and CDR2 YSYEKL. The ends were cut back, 0 bases at V and 3 bases at J, with 12 bases in the middle.

Many counts were recorded for this clonotype. The V and J genes are TRBV7-3 and TRBJ2-5, with D possibly called TRBD1 or TRBD2 (6 bases each). Trimming removed 1 base from V and 5 bases from J, with 14 bases in between. This CDR3 is built from 15 residues. In germline, CDR1 is SGHTA, CDR2 FQGTGA. DNA for the CDR3: TGTGCCAGCAGCTTAATTTGGGGGGCGGGGGAGACCCAGTACTTC. Protein product: CASSLIWGAGETQYF. The whole variable domain, remainder taken from reference TRBV7-3 and TRBJ2-5, is GAGVSQTPSNKVTEKGKYVELRCDPISGHTALYWYRQSLGQGPEFLIYFQGTGAADDSGLPNDRFFAVRPEGSVSTLKIQRTERGDSAVYLCASSLIWGAGETQYFGPGTRLLVL.

This clonotype has more than one count but fewer than ten. A much larger clone lies a single base off, so this may be a read error. V usage is TRBV10-3 and J usage is TRBJ2-5, with 10 bases aligning to TRBD2. CDR1 and CDR2 from the germline V gene are ENHRY and SYGVKD. J lost 9 bases, V lost 0 bases, and 10 bases had no gene match. The CDR3 consists of 16 residues. CDR3 residues: CAISESAGLAGEAQYF. CDR3 sequence (DNA): TGTGCCATCAGTGAGTCCGCCGGGCTAGCGGGGGAGGCCCAGTACTTC.

At least ten counts were recorded for this clonotype. This chain joins TRBV5-1 and TRBJ2-7; TRBD2 agrees at 9 bases. From germline, CDR1 is SGHRS and CDR2 YFSETQ. This CDR3 contains 14 residues. V trimming: 8 bases; J trimming: 4 bases; junction bases outside the gene matches: 10. CDR3 sequence: CASQPDSGSYEQYF. The CDR3, as DNA: TGCGCCAGTCAGCCGGATAGCGGGAGTTACGAGCAGTACTTC.

This clonotype was seen at least ten times. The chain joins TRBV28 to TRBJ2-7; 7 nucleotides match TRBD1. CDR1 and CDR2 (germline): MDHEN, SYDVKM. V shed 4 bases, J shed 3 bases, and the junction held 6 bases outside the gene matches. The CDR3 is 14 residues long. The CDR3 sequence is CASSSPTGVYEQYF. DNA of the CDR3: TGTGCCAGCAGTTCCCCAACAGGGGTCTACGAGCAGTACTTC.

The table lists this clonotype with a few counts. The chain combines TRBV24-1 with TRBJ2-2; D is perhaps TRBD1 (6 bases). This CDR3 comprises 12 residues. V dropped 5 bases and J dropped 7 bases, with 7 bases sitting between them. CDR1 is KGHDR and CDR2 is SFDVKD in the germline V gene. In nucleotides, the CDR3 is TGTGCCACCAGTGGGGGGCTCGGGGAGCTGTTTTTT. This sequence encodes CATSGGLGELFF.

This chain links TRBV19 with TRBJ2-1, with D perhaps matching TRBD2 (5 bases). Per the germline V gene, CDR1 is LNHDA and CDR2 is SQIVND (reference sequence). Trimming pared 4 bases from V and 8 bases from J, leaving 24 bases between. The CDR3 runs 17 residues. CDR3 protein: CASSTPQLGRYGDEQFF. The CDR3 DNA reads as TGTGCCAGTAGTACCCCCCAACTAGGAAGGTATGGGGATGAGCAGTTCTTC. The full variable domain, in which reference TRBV19 and TRBJ2-1 provide the parts outside the CDR3, is DGGITQSPKYLFRKEGQNVTLSCEQNLNHDAMYWYRQDPGQGLRLIYYSQIVNDFQKGDIAEGYSVSREKKESFPLTVTSAQKNPTAFYLCASSTPQLGRYGDEQFFGPGTRLTVL.

This clonotype occurred many times. This chain joins TRBV7-9 and TRBJ2-7; 8 bases are a match to TRBD1. Per the germline V gene, CDR1 is SEHNR and CDR2 is FQNEAQ (reference sequence). The CDR3 extends over 14 amino acids. The ends lost 6 bases at V and 7 bases at J; junction bases unmatched: 11. CDR3 sequence: CASRAGGPKGEQYF. The CDR3 coding sequence is TGTGCCAGCAGAGCAGGGGGCCCGAAGGGTGAGCAGTACTTC.

This clonotype was seen only once. A single base is all that separates this from a far larger clone, so a read error is likely. The J gene is TRBJ2-5, the V gene TRBV6-2 or TRBV6-3; TRBD2 matches 7 bases. The CDR3 has 15 amino acids. Germline V gene data show CDR1 as MNHEY and CDR2 as SVGEGT. This CDR3 is CASSEQVGTSDEQSF. In nucleotides, the CDR3 is TGTGCCAGCAGTGAACAGGTTGGAACTAGCGATGAGCAGTCCTTC.

This clonotype was found a few times. V and J are TRBV5-6 and TRBJ1-5; weak D call: TRBD1 (5 bases). The CDR3 has 15 residues. V lost 1 base and J 1 base, leaving 9 bases between the germline ends. The germline V gene has CDR1 SGHDT and CDR2 YYEEEE. CDR3 loop: CASSLRDQSNQPQHF. The CDR3 DNA reads TGTGCCAGCAGCTTGAGGGACCAAAGCAATCAGCCCCAGCATTTT.

This clonotype was seen only a few times. A read error is possible here, since a much larger clone lies one base away. Without the conserved terminal phenylalanine or tryptophan, this CDR3 likely stems from a read error. DNA for the CDR3: TGTGCCAGCAGTTACTCGATGGCTAGCGGGATTAGGGCGGAGACCCAGTACCTC. It codes for CASSYSMASGIRAETQYL. The chain couples TRBV6-5 to TRBJ2-5, with 9 bases identical to TRBD2. V gave up 0 bases and J gave up 5 bases; unmatched junction bases: 13. The CDR3 spans 18 residues. CDR1 is MNHEY, CDR2 SVGAGI, per germline.

This clonotype was recorded a few times. The chain combines TRBV25-1 with TRBJ2-2, with D unclear. The CDR3 totals 12 residues. Looked up from germline, CDR1 is MGHDK and CDR2 is SYGVNS. The V and J ends lost 4 bases and 4 bases respectively, with 4 bases between them. The CDR3 region has the DNA TGTGCCAGCAGTGTATTCACCGGGGAGCTGTTTTTT. Translation gives CASSVFTGELFF.

This clonotype appeared a few times. The chain uses TRBV12-3 or TRBV12-4 and TRBJ2-1, with 15 nucleotides matching TRBD2. With V trimmed by 4 bases and J by 12 bases, 4 bases remained unmatched. This CDR3 has 14 residues. CDR3 sequence reads: CASSSGLAGGAQFF. The CDR3 DNA reads TGTGCCAGCAGTTCGGGACTAGCGGGAGGCGCGCAGTTCTTC.

This clonotype was detected ten times or more. This sequence joins TRBV6-1 and TRBJ2-6; D uncertain. Per germline, CDR1 MNHNS and CDR2 SASEGT. The CDR3 is 14 amino acids. V lost 5 bases, J lost 1 base, and 6 bases lay in between. The CDR3 DNA is TGTGCCAGCAGTAGGGCTTCTGGGGCCAACGTCCTGACTTTC. Translated: CASSRASGANVLTF.

Remarks on this clonotype: Given a much more abundant clone one base away, this may be a read error. The chain recombines TRBV20-1 with TRBJ2-5, with a tentative D call TRBD1 (5 bases). This CDR3 has 11 residues. Germline V gives CDR1 DFQATT, CDR2 SNEGSKA (reference sequence). The CDR3 reads CSATGQETRYF. The CDR3 bases are TGCAGTGCTACAGGGCAAGAGACCCGGTACTTC.

This clonotype was seen only once. The J gene is TRBJ2-1, the V gene TRBV11-3; possibly TRBD1 or TRBD2 for D (6 bases each). V lost 6 bases and J 7 bases, leaving 25 bases between the germline ends. This CDR3 region has 17 residues. The germline V gene has CDR1 SGHNT and CDR2 YENEEA. This CDR3 reads CASSGGGDFIGLNEQFF. In DNA, the CDR3 is TGTGCCAGCAGTGGGGGCGGGGACTTTATTGGTTTGAATGAGCAGTTCTTC.

This clonotype was counted many times. CDR3 sequence reads: CASGSSIYNEQFF. Written as DNA, the CDR3 is TGTGCAAGCGGGAGTTCGATATACAATGAGCAGTTCTTC. The V and J genes are TRBV10-3 and TRBJ2-1; 8 bases align to TRBD2. Germline CDR1 and CDR2: ENHRY and SYGVKD. The CDR3 spans 13 residues.

The V and J genes are TRBV3-1 and TRBJ2-7; D may be TRBD1 or TRBD2 (5 bases each). Trimming cost V 0 bases and J 5 bases, with 23 bases left between them. There are 18 residues in the CDR3. CDR1 and CDR2 from the germline V gene are LGHDT and YNNKEL (reference sequence). In DNA form, the CDR3 reads TGTGCCAGCAGCCAAGATAGATGGGGGAGTTCGGGTGAGCACGAGCAGTACTTC. Protein: CASSQDRWGSSGEHEQYF.

Points on this clonotype: A far larger clone differs by one base, so this is likely a read error. The CDR3 loop is CAGSLNRGWGTDTQYF. CDR3 sequence (DNA): TGTGCCGGCAGTTTGAACAGGGGCTGGGGCACAGATACGCAGTATTTT. V usage is TRBV2 and J usage is TRBJ2-3; the match to TRBD1 covers 7 bases. CDR3 length: 16 residues. Germline V gene sequence: CDR1 SNHLY, CDR2 FYNNEI. The whole variable domain, remainder taken from reference TRBV2 and TRBJ2-3, is EPEVTQTPSHQVTQMGQEVILRCVPISNHLYFYWYRQILGQKVEFLVSFYNNEISEKSEIFDDQFSVERPDGSNFTLKIRSTKLEDSAMYFCAGSLNRGWGTDTQYFGPGTRLTVL.

The J gene is TRBJ1-1, the V gene TRBV5-4; TRBD1 matches 10 bases. The CDR3 extends over 16 amino acids. Germline lookup yields CDR1 SGHNT and CDR2 YYREEE (reference sequence). The junction had 8 bases not matched to a gene; V was cut back by 0 bases and J by 6 bases. CDR3 in amino acids: CASSLGRDRGWAEAFF. The CDR3 region has the DNA TGTGCCAGCAGCTTGGGGAGGGACAGGGGATGGGCTGAAGCTTTCTTT.

This clonotype was observed at least ten times. The genes are TRBV20-1 and TRBJ2-1; tentatively, D is TRBD2 (6 bases). This CDR3 is 14 amino acids long. Trimming shortened V by 6 bases and J by 0 bases, and 12 bases separated the two germline ends. In germline, CDR1 is DFQATT, CDR2 SNEGSKA (reference sequence). The CDR3 reads CSATGLNSYNEQFF. The CDR3 DNA is TGCAGTGCCACGGGACTGAACTCCTACAATGAGCAGTTCTTC.

This clonotype was observed many times. The chain links TRBV3-1 to TRBJ1-1; possible D gene TRBD1, 5 bases. V was clipped by 3 bases and J by 0 bases, with 14 bases between them. CDR1 and CDR2 (germline): LGHDT, YNNKEL (reference sequence). CDR3 length: 16 residues. As DNA, the CDR3 is TGTGCCAGCAGCCACGTGACAGACCTCATGAACACTGAAGCTTTCTTT. The encoded protein is CASSHVTDLMNTEAFF.

Points on this clonotype: Given a much more abundant clone one base away, this may be a read error. The chain carries TRBV11-2 and TRBJ2-7; 7 positions agree with TRBD1. Germline CDR1 SGHAT, CDR2 FQNNGV. The CDR3 totals 15 residues. The CDR3 reads CAGSYGQDSSYEQYF. CDR3 sequence (DNA): TGTGCCGGCAGCTATGGACAGGATAGCTCCTACGAGCAGTACTTC.

This clonotype showed up just a few times. The chain carries TRBV6-2 or TRBV6-3 and TRBJ2-7; the D gene is possibly TRBD2 (6 bases). This CDR3 region has 13 residues. Germline CDR1 is MNHEY and CDR2 is SVGEGT. Trimming removed 2 bases at V and 3 bases at J, with 8 bases between. CDR3 bases: TGTGCCAGCAGTTACGAGCGGGTCTACGAGCAGTACTTC. Translating gives CASSYERVYEQYF.

This clonotype has only a few counts. The V gene is TRBV9, the J gene TRBJ2-7; the D is unclear. V was trimmed by 0 bases and J by 0 bases, leaving 10 bases between them. Germline V lookup: CDR1 SGDLS, CDR2 YYNGEE. The CDR3 loop spans 15 amino acids. CDR3 sequence (DNA): TGTGCCAGCAGCGTAGTGGAGACACCCTCCTACGAGCAGTACTTC. Its protein is CASSVVETPSYEQYF.

The table lists this clonotype with a few counts. The V and J genes are TRBV5-1 and TRBJ2-5; TRBD2 is a possible D gene (6 bases). The CDR3 has 13 amino acids. With 2 bases removed from V and 4 bases from J, the gap between germline ends came to 9 bases. CDR1 and CDR2 (germline): SGHRS, YFSETQ. The CDR3 loop reads CASSFCGTETQYF. In DNA form, the CDR3 reads TGCGCCAGCAGCTTCTGCGGGACAGAGACCCAGTACTTC.